In this sample, the clone carrying this T cell receptor beta chain turned up many times. What it binds is unknown. The sample comes from a study of post-analysis software for immune sequencing data. Looking at the study overall: Included among the disease courses, which were recorded for the cohort, were relapsing-remitting, secondary progressive and progressive-relapsing multiple sclerosis.

Unique-molecular-identifier-tagged TCR beta cDNA libraries were used. MiXCR was run by TCRdb on the PCR reads, yielding one entry per CDR3 protein. The table lists about 200,000 distinct CDR3 sequences, 29% of them singletons. V gave up 5 bases and J gave up 2 bases; unmatched junction bases: 6. Germline CDR1 SEHNR, CDR2 FQNEAQ (reference sequence). CDR3 length: 14 amino acids. Study conclusions and caveats: Diversity measured as normalized Chao1 was significantly lower in multiple sclerosis patients than in controls. With TRBV5-6, TRBV5-1 and TRBV20-1 included, 4 to 6 TRBV segments were more frequent in patients than in controls.

V usage is TRBV7-9 and J usage is TRBJ2-7; TRBD1 agrees at 7 bases. The sample taken for sequencing was blood. The sequence was collected from a girl aged 2-17 years with multiple sclerosis. The CDR3 DNA reads TGTGCCAGCAGCCCTGAGACAGGGACCTACGAGCAGTACTTC. Its protein is CASSPETGTYEQYF.